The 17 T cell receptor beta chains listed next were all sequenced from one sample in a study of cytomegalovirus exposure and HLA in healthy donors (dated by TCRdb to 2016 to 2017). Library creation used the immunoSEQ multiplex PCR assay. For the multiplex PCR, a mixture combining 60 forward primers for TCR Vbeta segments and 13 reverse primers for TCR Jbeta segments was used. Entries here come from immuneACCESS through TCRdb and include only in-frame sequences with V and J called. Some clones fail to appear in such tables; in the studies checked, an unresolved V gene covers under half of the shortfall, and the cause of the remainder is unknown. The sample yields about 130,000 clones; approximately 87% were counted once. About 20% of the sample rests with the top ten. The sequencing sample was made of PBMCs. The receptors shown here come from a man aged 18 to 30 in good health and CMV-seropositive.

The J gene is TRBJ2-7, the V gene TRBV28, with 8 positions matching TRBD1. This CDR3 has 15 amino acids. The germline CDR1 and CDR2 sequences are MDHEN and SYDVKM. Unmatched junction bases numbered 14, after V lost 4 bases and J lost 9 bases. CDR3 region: CASSSDRDIRRGQYF. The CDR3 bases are TGTGCCAGCAGTTCGGACAGGGATATTCGAAGGGGGCAGTACTTC.

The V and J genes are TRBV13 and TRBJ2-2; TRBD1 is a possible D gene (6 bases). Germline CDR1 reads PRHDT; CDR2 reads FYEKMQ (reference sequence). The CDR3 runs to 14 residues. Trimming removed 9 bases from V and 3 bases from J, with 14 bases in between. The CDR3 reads CASMRGSHTGELFF. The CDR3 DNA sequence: TGTGCCAGTATGAGGGGGTCACACACCGGGGAGCTGTTTTTT.

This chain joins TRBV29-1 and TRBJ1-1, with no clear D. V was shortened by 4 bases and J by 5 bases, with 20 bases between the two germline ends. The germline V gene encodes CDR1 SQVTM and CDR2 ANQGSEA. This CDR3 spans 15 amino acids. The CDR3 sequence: CSVGRSAGMGTEAFF. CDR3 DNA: TGCAGCGTTGGAAGGTCGGCGGGAATGGGGACTGAAGCTTTCTTT.

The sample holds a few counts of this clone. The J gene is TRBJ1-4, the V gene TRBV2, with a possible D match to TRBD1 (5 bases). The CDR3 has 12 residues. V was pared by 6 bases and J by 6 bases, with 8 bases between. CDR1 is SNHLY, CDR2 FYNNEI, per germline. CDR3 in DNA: TGTGCCAGCAGCCCAGGGCATGAAAAACTGTTTTTT. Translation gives CASSPGHEKLFF.

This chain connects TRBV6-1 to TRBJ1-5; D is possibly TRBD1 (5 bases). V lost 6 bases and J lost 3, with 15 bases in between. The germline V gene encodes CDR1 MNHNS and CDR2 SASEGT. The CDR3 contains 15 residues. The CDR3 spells CASRTGTDYNQPQHF. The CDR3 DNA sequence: TGTGCCAGCAGAACCGGGACGGACTACAATCAGCCCCAGCATTTT.

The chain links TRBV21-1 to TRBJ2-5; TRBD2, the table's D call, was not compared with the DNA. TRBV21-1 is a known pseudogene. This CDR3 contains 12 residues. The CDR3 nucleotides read TGTGCCAGCTGGAGAGGGAAAGAGACCCAGTACTTC. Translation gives CASWRGKETQYF.

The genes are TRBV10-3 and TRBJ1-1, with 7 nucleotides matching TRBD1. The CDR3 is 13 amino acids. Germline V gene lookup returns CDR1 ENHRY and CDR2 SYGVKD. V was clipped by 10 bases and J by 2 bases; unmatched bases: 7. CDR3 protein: CATRQGLNTEAFF. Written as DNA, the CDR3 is TGTGCCACGCGACAGGGACTTAACACTGAAGCTTTCTTT.

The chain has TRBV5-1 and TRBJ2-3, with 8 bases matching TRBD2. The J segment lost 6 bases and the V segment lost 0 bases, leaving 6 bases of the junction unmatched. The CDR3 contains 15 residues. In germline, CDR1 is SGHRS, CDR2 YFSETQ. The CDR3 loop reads CASSLDGGVPDTQYF. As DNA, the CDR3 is TGCGCCAGCAGCTTGGACGGGGGGGTTCCGGATACGCAGTATTTT. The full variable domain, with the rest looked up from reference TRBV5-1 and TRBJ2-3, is KAGVTQTPRYLIKTRGQQVTLSCSPISGHRSVSWYQQTPGQGLQFLFEYFSETQRNKGNFPGRFSGRQFSNSRSEMNVSTLELGDSALYLCASSLDGGVPDTQYFGPGTRLTVL.

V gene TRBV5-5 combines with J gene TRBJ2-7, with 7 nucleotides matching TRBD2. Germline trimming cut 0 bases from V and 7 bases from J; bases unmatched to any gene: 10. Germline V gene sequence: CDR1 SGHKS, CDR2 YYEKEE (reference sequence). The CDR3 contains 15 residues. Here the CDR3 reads CASSLELGGVEEQYF. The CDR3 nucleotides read TGTGCCAGCAGCTTGGAGCTGGGGGGGGTGGAGGAGCAGTACTTC.

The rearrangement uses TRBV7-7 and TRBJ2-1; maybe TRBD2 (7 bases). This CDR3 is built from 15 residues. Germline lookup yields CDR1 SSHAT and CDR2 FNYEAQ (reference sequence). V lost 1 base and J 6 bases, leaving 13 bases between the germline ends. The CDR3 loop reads CASSLGGGPSNEQFF. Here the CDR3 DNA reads TGTGCCAGCAGCTTAGGGGGGGGGCCGAGCAATGAGCAGTTCTTC. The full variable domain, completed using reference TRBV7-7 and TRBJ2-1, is GAGVSQSPRYKVTKRGQDVTLRCDPISSHATLYWYQQALGQGPEFLTYFNYEAQPDKSGLPSDRFSAERPEGSISTLTIQRTEQRDSAMYRCASSLGGGPSNEQFFGPGTRLTVL.

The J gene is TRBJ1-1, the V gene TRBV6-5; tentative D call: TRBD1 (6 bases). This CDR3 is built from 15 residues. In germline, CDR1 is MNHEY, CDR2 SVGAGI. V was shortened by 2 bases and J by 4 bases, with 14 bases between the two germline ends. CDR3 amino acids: CASSYRGGWGTEAFF. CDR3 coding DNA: TGTGCCAGCAGTTACAGGGGGGGCTGGGGCACTGAAGCTTTCTTT.

CDR3 DNA sequence: TGTGCCAGCAGTGCCTCTAGCGGGGGGGCCGGGACAGATACGCAGTATTTT. Residues: CASSASSGGAGTDTQYF. The chain links TRBV6-4 to TRBJ2-3, with 12 nucleotides matching TRBD2. CDR1 is MRHNA, CDR2 SNTAGT, per germline. The CDR3 is made up of 17 amino acids. V was clipped by 4 bases and J by 3 bases; unmatched bases: 8.

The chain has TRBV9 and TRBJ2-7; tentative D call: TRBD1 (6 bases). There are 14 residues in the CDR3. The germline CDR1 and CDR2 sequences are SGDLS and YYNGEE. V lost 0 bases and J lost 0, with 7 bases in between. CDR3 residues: CASSVEGDSYEQYF. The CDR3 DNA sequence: TGTGCCAGCAGCGTAGAGGGGGACTCCTACGAGCAGTACTTC.

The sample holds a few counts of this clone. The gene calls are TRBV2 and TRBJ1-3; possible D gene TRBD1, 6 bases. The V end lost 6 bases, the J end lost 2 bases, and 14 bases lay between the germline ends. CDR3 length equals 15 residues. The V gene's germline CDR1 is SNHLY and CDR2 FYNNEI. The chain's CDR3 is CASSQGPQAGNTIYF. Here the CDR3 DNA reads TGTGCCAGCAGCCAGGGGCCCCAGGCTGGAAACACCATATATTTT.

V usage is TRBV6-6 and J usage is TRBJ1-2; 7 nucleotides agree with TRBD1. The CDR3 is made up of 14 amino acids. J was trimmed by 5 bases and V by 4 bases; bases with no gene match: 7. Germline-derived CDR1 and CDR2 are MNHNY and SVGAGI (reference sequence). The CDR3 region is CASSFDRALYGYTF. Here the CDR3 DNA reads TGTGCCAGCAGTTTTGACAGGGCCCTGTATGGCTACACCTTC.

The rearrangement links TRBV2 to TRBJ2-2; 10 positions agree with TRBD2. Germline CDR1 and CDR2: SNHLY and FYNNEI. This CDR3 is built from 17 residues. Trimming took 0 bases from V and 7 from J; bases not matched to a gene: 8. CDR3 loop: CASSEARAGGPYGELFF. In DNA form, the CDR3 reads TGTGCCAGCAGTGAAGCCCGAGCGGGGGGGCCGTACGGGGAGCTGTTTTTT.

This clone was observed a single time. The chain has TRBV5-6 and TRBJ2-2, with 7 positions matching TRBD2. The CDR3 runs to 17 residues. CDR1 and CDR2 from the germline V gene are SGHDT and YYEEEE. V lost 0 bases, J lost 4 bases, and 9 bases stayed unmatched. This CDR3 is CASSLGGARGSTGELFF. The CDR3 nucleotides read TGTGCCAGCAGCTTGGGGGGCGCGCGGGGGAGCACCGGGGAGCTGTTTTTT.